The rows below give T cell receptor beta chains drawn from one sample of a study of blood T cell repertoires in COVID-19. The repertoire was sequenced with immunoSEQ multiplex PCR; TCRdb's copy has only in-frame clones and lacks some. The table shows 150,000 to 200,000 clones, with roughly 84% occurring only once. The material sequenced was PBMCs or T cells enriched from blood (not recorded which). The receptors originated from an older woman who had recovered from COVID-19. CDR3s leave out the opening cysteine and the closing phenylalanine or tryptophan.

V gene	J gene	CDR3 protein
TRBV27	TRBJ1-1	ASSRGQMNTEAF
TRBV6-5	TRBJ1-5	ASTSGGGNQPQH
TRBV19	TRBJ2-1	ASSPRLAPPRNEQF
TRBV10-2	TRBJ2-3	ASSYPGSDTQY
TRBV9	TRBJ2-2	ASSVGGSFAGELF
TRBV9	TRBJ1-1	ASSSDGYTEAF
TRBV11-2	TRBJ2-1	ASSLGITLTGPLYNEQF
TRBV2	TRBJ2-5	ASSERGRETQY
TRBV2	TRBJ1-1	ASSASNTEAF
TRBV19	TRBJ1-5	ASSMGQGRQPQH
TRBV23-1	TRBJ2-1	ASSQGTSGRSTSDYNEQF
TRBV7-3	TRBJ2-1	ASSLTSGGSEQF
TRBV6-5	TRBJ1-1	ASIIRGAQATEAF
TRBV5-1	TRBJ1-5	ASSPQGSSNQPQH
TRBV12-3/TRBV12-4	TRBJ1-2	ASSLGNRGGYT
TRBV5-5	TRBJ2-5	ASSFRETQY
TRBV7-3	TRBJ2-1	ASSLLPGTSGRAGNEQF
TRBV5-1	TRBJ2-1	ASSFGGFSYNEQF
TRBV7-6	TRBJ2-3	ASSLGGGRALDTQY
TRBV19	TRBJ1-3	ASSRQGSNTIY
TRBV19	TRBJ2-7	ASSEPLDRAEQY
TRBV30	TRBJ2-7	AWSVRLISSGRQY
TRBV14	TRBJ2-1	ASSPFGQGHNEQF
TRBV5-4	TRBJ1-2	ASHRPPAPYGYT
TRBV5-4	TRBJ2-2	ASSFEGRTGELF
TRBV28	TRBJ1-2	ASNVRGGYT
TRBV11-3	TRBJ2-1	ASSSSRLADEQF
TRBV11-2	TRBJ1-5	ASSLEPGQPQH
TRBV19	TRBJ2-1	ASRSRVLGEQF
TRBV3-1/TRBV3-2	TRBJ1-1	ASSLRGNTEAF
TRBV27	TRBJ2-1	ASSLGRFDEQF
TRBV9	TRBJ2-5	ASSVSGGGQETQY
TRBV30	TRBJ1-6	AWSVGGTGGSPLH
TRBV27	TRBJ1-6	ASSLSGQGLGSPLH
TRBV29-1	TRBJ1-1	SVRGTGVNTEAF
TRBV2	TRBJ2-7	ASKGQAFSYEQY
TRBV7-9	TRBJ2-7	ASSPVLGREFYEQY